Listed below are T cell receptor beta chains from one sample, sequenced in a study of control samples from healthy donors and cancer patients. Generated by immunoSEQ multiplex PCR, the TCRdb table keeps only in-frame clones and is missing some. The sample records 90,000 to 100,000 clones, around 80% being singletons. The sample taken for sequencing was blood. These receptor sequences come from a woman aged 25 to 39 in good health. CDR3s include the opening cysteine and the closing phenylalanine or tryptophan. D genes are given only for firm matches. The size entry is marked missing in some rows and otherwise reads once, few, many or a size class.

>TRBV29-1|.|TRBD1|TRBJ2-7
TGCAGCGTAGGCCGGGACAGATCCTACGAGCAGTACTTC
CSVGRDRSYEQYF
>TRBV5-6|.|TRBD2|TRBJ2-5
TGTGCCAGCAGCTCTCCGACTGGGGGGGAAGAGACCCAGTACTTC
CASSSPTGGEETQYF
>TRBV19|.|.|TRBJ1-6
TGTGCCAGTAGTGCCCGGCCGGATTCACCCCTCCACTTT
CASSARPDSPLHF
>TRBV24-1|few|.|TRBJ2-3
TGTGCCACCAGTGATTTGGGCCCTGGGAGCACAGATACGCAGTATTTT
CATSDLGPGSTDTQYF
>TRBV4-3|.|.|TRBJ1-1
TGCGCCAGCAGCGTAGCAAGTGGTATGGACACTGAAGCTTTCTTT
CASSVASGMDTEAFF
>TRBV29-1|.|.|TRBJ1-2
TGCAGCGTTGAACGCCGGGGGTATGGCTACACCTTC
CSVERRGYGYTF
>TRBV29-1|many|TRBD1|TRBJ1-1
TGCAGCGTTGGGGGACAGGGGGCTTACACTGAAGCTTTCTTT
CSVGGQGAYTEAFF
>TRBV5-1|.|TRBD1|TRBJ1-1
TGCGCCAGCAGCTTGGGGGACAGGGGAACTGAAGCTTTCTTT
CASSLGDRGTEAFF
>TRBV5-1|.|.|TRBJ2-3
TGCGCCAGCAGCTTTAGCGGAACTAGCACAGATACGCAGTATTTT
CASSFSGTSTDTQYF
>TRBV7-9|once|.|TRBJ2-1
TGTGCCAGCAGCTTAACTCAATGGAACAATGAGCAGTTCTTC
CASSLTQWNNEQFF
>TRBV5-1|.|TRBD1|TRBJ2-3
TGCGCCAGCAGCATTGGGACAGGGGCAGATACGCAGTATTTT
CASSIGTGADTQYF
>TRBV11-2|.|TRBD1|TRBJ1-4
TGTGCCAGCAGACAGGGGGCGCGGGATGAAAAACTGTTTTTT
CASRQGARDEKLFF
>TRBV5-1|.|.|TRBJ1-1
TGCGCCAGCAGCTTGGTCTCCGGGTTGGGCACTGAAGCTTTCTTT
CASSLVSGLGTEAFF
>TRBV29-1|.|TRBD1|TRBJ2-7
TGCAGCGTTGAAGCGGACAGGGGGAACTACGAGCAGTACTTC
CSVEADRGNYEQYF
>TRBV19|.|.|TRBJ2-5
TGTGCCACGTCGTATTCGTACCAAGAGACCCAGTACTTC
CATSYSYQETQYF
>TRBV5-5|.|TRBD1|TRBJ1-3
TGTGCCAGCAGCACGTGGACAGGACTCTCTGGAAACACCATATATTTT
CASSTWTGLSGNTIYF
>TRBV24-1|few|.|TRBJ2-2
TGTGCCACCTCCAGGGGTACCGGGGAGCTGTTTTTT
CATSRGTGELFF
>TRBV19|.|.|TRBJ2-2
TGTGCCAGTACTGAGAACACCGGGGAGCTGTTTTTT
CASTENTGELFF
>TRBV9|.|.|TRBJ1-1
TGTGCCAGCAGCGTTCGGGCCTCAGGCACTGAAGCTTTCTTT
CASSVRASGTEAFF
>TRBV11-2|once|.|TRBJ2-7
TGTGCCAGCAGCGCGCTACGGACGGTCTACGAGCAGTACTTC
CASSALRTVYEQYF
>TRBV29-1|few|TRBD1|TRBJ1-2
TGCAGCGTTGAAGAGTCAGGGGGGTATGGCTACACCTTC
CSVEESGGYGYTF
>TRBV9|.|TRBD2|TRBJ2-3
TGTGCCAGCAGCAGAAGCGGGGCGGCCACAGATACGCAGTATTTT
CASSRSGAATDTQYF
>TRBV9|.|.|TRBJ1-5
TGTGCCAGCAGTCAAACAGGGAATGGACAGCCCCAGCATTTT
CASSQTGNGQPQHF
>TRBV2|.|.|TRBJ1-5
TGTGCCAGCAGTGATTCAGGGCCCGTCCAGCCCCAGCATTTT
CASSDSGPVQPQHF
>TRBV7-9|.|.|TRBJ2-7
TGTGCCAGCAGCTCCACAGAGTACGAGCAGTACTTC
CASSSTEYEQYF
>TRBV27|.|TRBD1|TRBJ1-1
TGTGCCAGCAGGATGGGACAGACCTTGAACACTGAAGCTTTCTTT
CASRMGQTLNTEAFF
>TRBV19|.|TRBD1|TRBJ2-2
TGTGCCAGTAGGGACAGGGGAACCGGGGAGCTGTTTTTT
CASRDRGTGELFF